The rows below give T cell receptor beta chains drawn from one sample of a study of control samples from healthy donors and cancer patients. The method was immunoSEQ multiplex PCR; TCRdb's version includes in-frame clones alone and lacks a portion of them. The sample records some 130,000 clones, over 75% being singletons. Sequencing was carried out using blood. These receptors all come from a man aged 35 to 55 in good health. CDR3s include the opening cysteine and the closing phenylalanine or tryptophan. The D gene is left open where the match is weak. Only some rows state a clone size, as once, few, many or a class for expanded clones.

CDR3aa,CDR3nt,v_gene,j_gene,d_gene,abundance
CASSLQGVNYNEQFF,TGCGCCAGCAGCCTTCAGGGGGTAAACTACAATGAGCAGTTCTTC,TRBV5-1,TRBJ2-1,TRBD1,NA
CASSPRAVRREQFF,TGTGCCAGCAGCCCCCGGGCAGTTCGGAGGGAGCAGTTCTTC,TRBV11-1,TRBJ2-1,NA,NA
CASSLDLQGPVYTF,TGTGCCAGCAGCTTGGATCTACAGGGGCCGGTCTACACCTTC,TRBV7-3,TRBJ1-2,TRBD1,NA
CASSAQLAGGLDTQYF,TGTGCCAGCAGCGCCCAACTAGCGGGGGGCCTGGATACGCAGTATTTT,TRBV9,TRBJ2-3,TRBD2,NA
CASSPVGGLQYEQYF,TGTGCCAGCAGCCCGGTCGGGGGGCTTCAGTACGAGCAGTACTTC,TRBV3-1/TRBV3-2,TRBJ2-7,NA,NA
CASSERGGTYEQYF,TGTGCCAGCAGTGAACGCGGGGGGACCTACGAGCAGTACTTC,TRBV2,TRBJ2-7,TRBD2,NA
CASRPSTSTSYNEQFF,TGTGCCAGCAGGCCTTCGACTAGCACCTCCTACAATGAGCAGTTCTTC,TRBV2,TRBJ2-1,TRBD2,NA
CASSTFEPYNEQFF,TGCGCCAGCAGCACCTTTGAGCCATACAATGAGCAGTTCTTC,TRBV5-1,TRBJ2-1,NA,NA
CASSPSVGTGYTF,TGTGCCAGCAGTCCGTCAGTTGGGACTGGCTACACCTTC,TRBV12-3/TRBV12-4,TRBJ1-2,NA,NA
CASSLMRGGRETQYF,TGTGCCAGCAGCTTAATGCGGGGGGGCCGAGAGACCCAGTACTTC,TRBV7-3,TRBJ2-5,TRBD2,NA
CATSRGDRDEKLFF,TGTGCCACCAGCAGAGGGGACAGGGATGAAAAACTGTTTTTT,TRBV15,TRBJ1-4,TRBD1,once
CASSLAGINSPLHF,TGTGCCAGCAGTTTGGCGGGGATTAATTCACCCCTCCACTTT,TRBV28,TRBJ1-6,NA,few
CASSLPGLTNEKLFF,TGTGCCAGCTCCCTTCCAGGCCTGACTAATGAAAAACTGTTTTTT,TRBV2,TRBJ1-4,NA,NA
CASSSGQGNYEQYF,TGTGCCAGTAGTTCGGGACAGGGGAATTACGAGCAGTACTTC,TRBV19,TRBJ2-7,TRBD1,NA
CATSRQAGGTDTQYF,TGTGCCACCAGCAGGCAAGCGGGGGGCACAGATACGCAGTATTTT,TRBV15,TRBJ2-3,TRBD2,NA
CASSPEGVNEKLFF,TGCGCCAGCAGCCCGGAAGGGGTTAATGAAAAACTGTTTTTT,TRBV5-1,TRBJ1-4,NA,NA
CASSRGTVNNSPLHF,TGTGCCAGTAGTAGAGGGACAGTGAATAATTCACCCCTCCACTTT,TRBV19,TRBJ1-6,TRBD1,NA
CASSVQRYNQPQHF,TGTGCCAGCAGTGTTCAGAGATACAATCAGCCCCAGCATTTT,TRBV2,TRBJ1-5,NA,NA
CASSAYVGLTSGANVLTF,TGCGCCAGCAGCGCTTACGTGGGACTTACGTCTGGGGCCAACGTCCTGACTTTC,TRBV5-1,TRBJ2-6,NA,NA
CASSHGAGSTSGNTIYF,TGTGCCAGCAGCCACGGTGCGGGGTCGACCTCTGGAAACACCATATATTTT,TRBV4-2,TRBJ1-3,NA,NA
CASSLEDRGVGKLFF,TGTGCCAGCAGCTTAGAGGACAGGGGTGTCGGAAAACTGTTTTTT,TRBV7-9,TRBJ1-4,TRBD1,NA
CASSLYRALGGNTIYF,TGTGCCAGCAGCTTGTACAGGGCATTGGGAGGAAACACCATATATTTT,TRBV5-6,TRBJ1-3,NA,few
CASGPPGHGLGYTF,TGTGCTAGTGGCCCCCCGGGACACGGTCTAGGCTACACCTTC,TRBV12-5,TRBJ1-2,NA,NA
CASRIQGGNTIYF,TGTGCCAGCCGGATTCAGGGCGGAAACACCATATATTTT,TRBV12-3/TRBV12-4,TRBJ1-3,NA,NA
CASSYLAGGNNEQFF,TGTGCCAGCAGTTACCTAGCGGGGGGTAACAATGAGCAGTTCTTC,TRBV6-2/TRBV6-3,TRBJ2-1,TRBD2,NA
CASSLSGYRVGLDEQFF,TGTGCCAGCAGCTTAAGCGGGTACAGGGTGGGGTTGGATGAGCAGTTCTTC,TRBV7-3,TRBJ2-1,NA,once
CASSGFGGQPQHF,TGTGCCAGTTCCGGATTCGGCGGTCAGCCCCAGCATTTT,TRBV19,TRBJ1-5,NA,once
CASSEGGRGETQYF,TGTGCCAGCAGTGAAGGCGGGAGGGGAGAGACCCAGTACTTC,TRBV2,TRBJ2-5,TRBD2,NA
CATINSPGLAGHTQYF,TGTGCCACAATAAATTCGCCGGGACTAGCGGGGCATACGCAGTATTTT,TRBV7-2,TRBJ2-3,TRBD2,NA
CSVDSPSSYEQYF,TGCAGCGTTGATTCGCCCTCATCCTACGAGCAGTACTTC,TRBV29-1,TRBJ2-7,NA,few
CASSYRQRTYEQYF,TGTGCCAGCAGTTATCGACAGCGAACCTACGAGCAGTACTTC,TRBV27,TRBJ2-7,NA,NA
CASSLFAGVNQETQYF,TGTGCCAGCAGCTTGTTCGCGGGGGTGAATCAAGAGACCCAGTACTTC,TRBV5-5,TRBJ2-5,TRBD2,NA
CASSYSTGEKLFF,TGTGCCAGCAGTTACAGTACTGGGGAAAAACTGTTTTTT,TRBV6-5,TRBJ1-4,NA,NA
CASSSRPGSEQFF,TGCGCCAGCAGCTCGAGACCGGGCTCTGAGCAGTTCTTC,TRBV5-1,TRBJ2-1,NA,NA
CASSASVQGTQYF,TGTGCCAGTAGTGCCTCCGTTCAGGGTACGCAGTATTTT,TRBV19,TRBJ2-3,NA,NA
CASSDPGSYEQYF,TGCGCCAGCAGTGACCCGGGCTCCTACGAGCAGTACTTC,TRBV10-1,TRBJ2-7,NA,NA
CAWTPPESYQPQHF,TGTGCCTGGACCCCCCCGGAAAGTTATCAGCCCCAGCATTTT,TRBV30,TRBJ1-5,NA,NA
CSVTHGNEQFF,TGCAGCGTTACCCACGGGAATGAGCAGTTCTTC,TRBV29-1,TRBJ2-1,NA,few
CASSLLAAQETQYF,TGTGCCAGCAGTTTATTGGCGGCTCAAGAGACCCAGTACTTC,TRBV27,TRBJ2-5,NA,NA
CASSYLMGTNEKLFF,TGTGCCAGCAGTTACCTTATGGGGACTAATGAAAAACTGTTTTTT,TRBV6-5,TRBJ1-4,NA,NA
CATSDPRQESTDTQYF,TGTGCCACCAGTGATCCTCGACAGGAGAGCACAGATACGCAGTATTTT,TRBV24-1,TRBJ2-3,NA,NA
CASSEDGYEQYF,TGTGCCAGCAGCGAGGACGGTTACGAGCAGTACTTC,TRBV7-2,TRBJ2-7,NA,NA
CASGWGGAEAFF,TGTGCCAGCGGGTGGGGGGGTGCTGAAGCTTTCTTT,TRBV12-3/TRBV12-4,TRBJ1-1,NA,NA
CASSYVAGGPRTGELFF,TGTGCCAGCAGCTATGTAGCGGGGGGGCCCCGAACCGGGGAGCTGTTTTTT,TRBV5-4,TRBJ2-2,TRBD2,once
CSASNSQETQYF,TGCAGTGCTAGTAACTCCCAAGAGACCCAGTACTTC,TRBV20-1,TRBJ2-5,NA,once
CAWQRGGSTDTQYF,TGTGCCTGGCAGCGGGGGGGTAGCACAGATACGCAGTATTTT,TRBV30,TRBJ2-3,TRBD2,NA
CASMNRMNTEAFF,TGTGCCAGCATGAACCGAATGAACACTGAAGCTTTCTTT,TRBV6-5,TRBJ1-1,NA,once
CASREQGPAGEAFF,TGTGCCAGCAGGGAACAGGGCCCGGCTGGCGAAGCTTTCTTT,TRBV2,TRBJ1-1,NA,NA
CASSGDGARNQPQHF,TGTGCCAGCAGCGGGGACGGAGCTCGCAATCAGCCCCAGCATTTT,TRBV3-1/TRBV3-2,TRBJ1-5,NA,NA
CATSRDKGVSGNTIYF,TGTGCCACCAGCAGAGATAAAGGAGTCTCTGGAAACACCATATATTTT,TRBV15,TRBJ1-3,NA,NA
CATALTYSQETQYF,TGTGCCACCGCCCTGACTTATTCCCAAGAGACCCAGTACTTC,TRBV6-5,TRBJ2-5,NA,NA
CASSLSGRGRGGTDTQYF,TGTGCCAGCAGTTTATCGGGGCGGGGGCGGGGCGGCACAGATACGCAGTATTTT,TRBV27,TRBJ2-3,NA,NA
CASSLAGPYEQYF,TGTGCCAGCAGCTTGGCCGGACCCTACGAGCAGTACTTC,TRBV5-4,TRBJ2-7,NA,NA
CASRTSGGVYEQYF,TGTGCCAGCAGGACTAGCGGGGGGGTCTACGAGCAGTACTTC,TRBV7-8,TRBJ2-7,TRBD2,NA
CASIHRVGTGELFF,TGTGCCAGCATACACAGGGTTGGGACCGGGGAGCTGTTTTTT,TRBV6-5,TRBJ2-2,NA,NA
CASSLTGYPGQGTDTQYF,TGTGCCAGCAGCTTAACGGGATATCCGGGACAGGGAACAGATACGCAGTATTTT,TRBV13,TRBJ2-3,TRBD1,NA
CASSTTSVSTDTQYF,TGTGCCAGCAGCACAACGTCGGTGAGCACAGATACGCAGTATTTT,TRBV6-6,TRBJ2-3,NA,NA
CAISEWGVLGSYEQYF,TGTGCCATCAGTGAGTGGGGGGTCTTAGGCTCCTACGAGCAGTACTTC,TRBV10-3,TRBJ2-7,NA,NA
CASSRTTSGARGSYNEQFF,TGTGCCAGTAGTAGAACGACTAGCGGGGCTCGCGGATCCTACAATGAGCAGTTCTTC,TRBV19,TRBJ2-1,TRBD2,NA
CASHPGGNTGELFF,TGTGCCAGCCACCCCGGGGGGAACACCGGGGAGCTGTTTTTT,TRBV6-5,TRBJ2-2,NA,NA